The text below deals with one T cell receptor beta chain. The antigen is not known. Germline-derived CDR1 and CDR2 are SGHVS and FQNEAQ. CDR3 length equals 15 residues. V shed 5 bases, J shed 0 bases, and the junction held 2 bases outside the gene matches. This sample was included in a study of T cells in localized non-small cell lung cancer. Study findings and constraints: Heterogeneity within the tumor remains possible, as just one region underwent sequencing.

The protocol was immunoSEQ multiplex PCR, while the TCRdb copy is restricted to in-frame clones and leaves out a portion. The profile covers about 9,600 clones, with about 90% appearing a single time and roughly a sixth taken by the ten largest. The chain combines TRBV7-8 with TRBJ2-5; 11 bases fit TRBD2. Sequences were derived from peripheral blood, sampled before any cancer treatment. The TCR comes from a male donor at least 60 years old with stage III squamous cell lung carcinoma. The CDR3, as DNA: TGTGCCAGCAGCCCACTAGCGGGGGACCAAGAGACCCAGTACTTC. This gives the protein CASSPLAGDQETQYF. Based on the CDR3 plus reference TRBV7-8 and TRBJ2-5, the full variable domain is GAGVSQSPRYKVAKRGQDVALRCDPISGHVSLFWYQQALGQGPEFLTYFQNEAQLDKSGLPSDRFFAERPEGSVSTLKIQRTQQEDSAVYLCASSPLAGDQETQYFGPGTRLLVL.